This T cell receptor beta chain was captured by sequencing in a study of T cells in Graves' hyperthyroidism and ophthalmopathy. Study-level information: Peripheral blood was collected at initial diagnosis, before any treatment.

Study-wide results and caveats: Most clonotypes that expanded in the thyroid above 0.001 also showed up in blood.

Germline V gives CDR1 KGHSH, CDR2 LQKENI. This CDR3 contains 18 residues. The V end was cut by 3 bases, the J end by 1 base, with 21 bases between. The source material, RNA transcripts, was used to amplify TCR beta CDR3 regions. In the first-round RT-PCR of the TCR CDR3, the HTBI primer set was used. Each CDR3 protein gets one entry after TCRdb re-called the multiplex PCR reads with MiXCR. Among 400,000 or so distinct CDR3 sequences listed, roughly 15% were seen once. Not enrolled were patients with uncontrolled infection, other autoimmune disease, pregnancy or lactation. Thyroid ultrasound and orbital computed tomography, with clinical symptoms and serum thyroxine and TRAb, informed diagnoses. The sample holds many counts of this clonotype. Its antigen is undetermined.

V is TRBV18 and J is TRBJ1-1, with D tentatively TRBD1 (6 bases). The sequence came from an older woman with Graves' ophthalmopathy. The sample consisted of blood. CDR3 in amino acids: CASSPRQGLGTPNTEAFF. CDR3 bases: TGTGCCAGCTCACCGAGGCAAGGATTAGGGACACCGAACACTGAAGCTTTCTTT.